This T cell receptor beta chain was recovered during a study of shared clonotypes between healthy human individuals. All participating donors were Caucasian adults from Nashville, Tennessee. Unsorted samples relied on around 100 million PBMCs, which served as the source of genomic DNA. The CDR3 spans 15 residues. The germline gives CDR1 SGHTA, CDR2 FQGNSA. The ends lost 5 bases at V and 5 bases at J; junction bases unmatched: 9. Method: immunoSEQ multiplex PCR; TCRdb's copy keeps in-frame clones and lacks some. The sample contains about 500,000 clones, roughly 80% of which appear only once. The TCR originated in a woman aged 40-49 years in good health. Some clones in this sample may be carry-over from other donors' samples. The source material was PBMCs. This chain connects TRBV7-2 to TRBJ2-3, with 8 bases fitting TRBD2. The CDR3 protein is CASSNHRTSQDTQYF. The CDR3 region has the DNA TGTGCCAGCAGCAATCACAGGACTAGCCAAGATACGCAGTATTTT.